These T cell receptor beta chains were read from a single sample in a study of T cell responses to AZD1222 COVID-19 vaccine. Measured with immunoSEQ multiplex PCR; TCRdb has only the in-frame clones, and not every one. Among 150,000 to 180,000 clones listed, 90% were seen once. Sequenced here: peripheral blood, sampled on day 0 of AZD1222 vaccination. These receptors all stem from an adult in good health. Each CDR3 is given with its conserved first and last residue. A D gene is named only where the DNA matches it firmly. Clone size, where shown, is once, few, many, or a class for clones that have expanded.

D gene: .
clone size: .
V gene: TRBV7-9
J gene: TRBJ2-7
CDR3 DNA: TGTGCCAGCAGCTTAGGAGAATCTTACGAGCAGTACTTC
CDR3 protein: CASSLGESYEQYF

D gene: TRBD1
clone size: .
V gene: TRBV5-1
J gene: TRBJ1-3
CDR3 DNA: TGCGCCAGCAAACTCGACAGGGCACCTGGAAACACCATATATTTT
CDR3 protein: CASKLDRAPGNTIYF

D gene: TRBD2
clone size: .
V gene: TRBV5-4
J gene: TRBJ2-7
CDR3 DNA: TGTGCCAGCAGCCACCGACTAGCGGGGGTTCCCTACGAGCAGTACTTC
CDR3 protein: CASSHRLAGVPYEQYF

D gene: .
clone size: .
V gene: TRBV5-1
J gene: TRBJ2-5
CDR3 DNA: TGCGCCAGCAGCTTGGTCCGATTACAGGGTGGAGGCGAGACCCAGTACTTC
CDR3 protein: CASSLVRLQGGGETQYF

D gene: .
clone size: .
V gene: TRBV9
J gene: TRBJ1-4
CDR3 DNA: TGTGCCAGCACCGGGGGGCTGGGGGAAAAACTGTTTTTT
CDR3 protein: CASTGGLGEKLFF

D gene: TRBD1
clone size: .
V gene: TRBV19
J gene: TRBJ1-2
CDR3 DNA: TGTGCCAGTAGTATCTTGGCAGGGACAGGGAATGGCTACACCTTC
CDR3 protein: CASSILAGTGNGYTF

D gene: .
clone size: .
V gene: TRBV9
J gene: TRBJ2-1
CDR3 DNA: TGTGCCAGCAGCCCCAATCGGCAGTTCTTC
CDR3 protein: CASSPNRQFF

D gene: TRBD2
clone size: .
V gene: TRBV9
J gene: TRBJ2-1
CDR3 DNA: TGTGCCAGCAGCTCCTTCTGGACTAGCGGGACCTACAATGAGCAGTTCTTC
CDR3 protein: CASSSFWTSGTYNEQFF

D gene: .
clone size: .
V gene: TRBV24-1
J gene: TRBJ2-2
CDR3 DNA: TGTGCCACCAGTGACCCGACTCCAACGAACACCGGGGAGCTGTTTTTT
CDR3 protein: CATSDPTPTNTGELFF

D gene: TRBD1
clone size: .
V gene: TRBV7-3
J gene: TRBJ2-1
CDR3 DNA: TGTGCCAGCAGCCGTTCCGTCGGACAGGGGACTCACAATGAGCAGTTCTTC
CDR3 protein: CASSRSVGQGTHNEQFF

D gene: .
clone size: .
V gene: TRBV18
J gene: TRBJ2-7
CDR3 DNA: TGTGCCAGCTCACCCCTGGGGCGGCCCTACGAGCAGTACTTC
CDR3 protein: CASSPLGRPYEQYF

D gene: TRBD1
clone size: .
V gene: TRBV2
J gene: TRBJ1-5
CDR3 DNA: TGTGCCAGCAGTTTTAGACAGGGCTACAATCAGCCCCAGCATTTT
CDR3 protein: CASSFRQGYNQPQHF

D gene: .
clone size: .
V gene: TRBV7-7
J gene: TRBJ1-4
CDR3 DNA: TGTGCTAGCAGCTTAGTTGCAGGGGCCTTGGAGGAACTGTTTTTT
CDR3 protein: CASSLVAGALEELFF

D gene: .
clone size: .
V gene: TRBV5-1
J gene: TRBJ2-6
CDR3 DNA: TGCGCCAGTCGGAGTGATGGGGCCAACGTCCTGACTTTC
CDR3 protein: CASRSDGANVLTF

D gene: .
clone size: .
V gene: TRBV30
J gene: TRBJ2-3
CDR3 DNA: TGTAGCGCGGCTACTAGCACAGATACGCAGTATTTT
CDR3 protein: CSAATSTDTQYF

D gene: TRBD2
clone size: .
V gene: TRBV27
J gene: TRBJ2-1
CDR3 DNA: TGTGCCAGCAGCCTGGGACTAGCGGGGGGACCATTTAATGAGCAGTTCTTC
CDR3 protein: CASSLGLAGGPFNEQFF

D gene: .
clone size: .
V gene: TRBV20-1
J gene: TRBJ1-4
CDR3 DNA: TGCAGTGCTAGTGGGACGAGGGAACTGTTTTTT
CDR3 protein: CSASGTRELFF

D gene: .
clone size: .
V gene: TRBV4-3
J gene: TRBJ2-7
CDR3 DNA: TGCGCCAGCAGCCAAGATCCCCGAGGCACCTACGAGCAGTACTTC
CDR3 protein: CASSQDPRGTYEQYF

D gene: .
clone size: .
V gene: TRBV30
J gene: TRBJ1-1
CDR3 DNA: TGTGCCTGGAGTACGGGAGTGGGAACTGAAGCTTTCTTT
CDR3 protein: CAWSTGVGTEAFF

D gene: TRBD1
clone size: .
V gene: TRBV6-5
J gene: TRBJ2-7
CDR3 DNA: TGTGCCAGCAGTCCCGAGGGGGCTTCCTACGAGCAGTACTTC
CDR3 protein: CASSPEGASYEQYF

D gene: TRBD1
clone size: .
V gene: TRBV12-3/TRBV12-4
J gene: TRBJ1-2
CDR3 DNA: TGTGCCAGCAGTGGACAGGGTTTTTATGGCTACACCTTC
CDR3 protein: CASSGQGFYGYTF

D gene: TRBD1
clone size: .
V gene: TRBV27
J gene: TRBJ1-2
CDR3 DNA: TGTGCCAGCAAACTACGGGACAGGCAAAATGGGTACACCTTC
CDR3 protein: CASKLRDRQNGYTF

D gene: .
clone size: once
V gene: TRBV12-3/TRBV12-4
J gene: TRBJ2-1
CDR3 DNA: TGTGCCAGCAGTTTGGCAGGGGGGGTCGGGTTCTTC
CDR3 protein: CASSLAGGVGFF